This TCR beta chain was documented in a study of Graves' ophthalmopathy and Graves' hyperthyroidism. Amplifying from RNA transcripts, the study obtained TCR beta CDR3 regions. Amplification began with first-round RT-PCR using HTBI primers, then second-round multiplex PCR was performed. TCRdb reprocessed the multiplex PCR reads via MiXCR and lists one record per CDR3 protein. The sample yields under 350,000 distinct CDR3 sequences, roughly 16% seen once. This clonotype was counted at least ten times. The source material was peripheral blood. This TCR derives from an adult man with Graves' ophthalmopathy.

The CDR3 reads CASSLEGYYEQYF. In DNA form, the CDR3 reads TGTGCCAGCAGCTTAGAGGGATACTACGAGCAGTACTTC. V and J are TRBV7-9 and TRBJ2-7; no clear D gene. The CDR3 length is 13 residues. Trimming shortened V by 1 base and J by 3 bases, and 7 bases separated the two germline ends. Germline-derived CDR1 and CDR2 are SEHNR and FQNEAQ (reference sequence).